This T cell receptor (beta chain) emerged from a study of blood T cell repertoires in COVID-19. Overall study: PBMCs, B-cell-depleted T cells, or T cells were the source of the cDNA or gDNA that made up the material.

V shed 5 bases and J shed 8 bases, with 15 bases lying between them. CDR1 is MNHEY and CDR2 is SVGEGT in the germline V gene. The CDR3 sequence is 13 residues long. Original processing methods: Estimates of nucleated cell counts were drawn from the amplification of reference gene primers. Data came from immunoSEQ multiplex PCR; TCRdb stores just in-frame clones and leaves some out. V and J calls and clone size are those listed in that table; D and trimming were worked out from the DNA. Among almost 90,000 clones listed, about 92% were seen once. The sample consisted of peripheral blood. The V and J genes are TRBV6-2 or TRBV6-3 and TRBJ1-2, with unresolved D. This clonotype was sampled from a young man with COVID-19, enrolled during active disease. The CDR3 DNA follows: TGTGCCAGCAGTGAGGGCCCCCGGAGGGGCTACACCTTC. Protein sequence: CASSEGPRRGYTF.